The clone carrying this TCR beta chain was seen more than once but under ten times. TCR beta CDR3 regions were amplified from RNA transcripts. First-round RT-PCR of the TCR CDR3 relied on the HTBI primer set. Each CDR3 protein gets one entry after TCRdb re-called the multiplex PCR reads with MiXCR. The table lists around 340,000 distinct CDR3 sequences, over 20% of them singletons. This entry comes from a study of T cells in Graves' hyperthyroidism and ophthalmopathy. The CDR3 totals 15 residues. Germline lookup yields CDR1 GTSNPN and CDR2 SVGIG (reference sequence). Between the trimmed V and J ends, which lost 3 bases and 1 base, there was a span of 10 bases.

The receptor comes from a woman aged 45-65 years with Graves' hyperthyroidism. The chain is built from TRBV30 and TRBJ1-6; perhaps TRBD1 as D (6 bases). Source material: blood. The CDR3 DNA reads as TGTGCCTGGAGACAGGGCTGGTCCTATAATTCACCCCTCCACTTT. Its protein product is CAWRQGWSYNSPLHF.